The subject of this entry is one TCR beta chain. This sequence may be a read error, since a much larger clone differs from it by one base. This record comes from a study of early T cells in non-severe SARS-CoV-2 infection. TCRdb used MiXCR to reprocess the 5' RACE reads, holding one entry per CDR3 protein. Of 20,000 to 30,000 distinct CDR3 sequences detected, roughly 4.2% appear once; the ten largest clones hold 15% to 17%. The germline V gene has CDR1 SGHTA and CDR2 FQGNSA. This CDR3 contains 17 residues. V dropped 4 bases and J dropped 0 bases, with 16 bases sitting between them. The material sequenced was whole blood. This TCR was sampled from an adult who was a healthcare worker with PCR-confirmed SARS-CoV-2 infection or an uninfected control (not recorded which). The V call is TRBV7-2, the J call TRBJ2-1; TRBD2 is a possible D gene (6 bases). CDR3 region: CASSSGLKYGSYNEQFF. The DNA for the CDR3 is TGTGCCAGCAGCTCGGGACTCAAATACGGCTCCTACAATGAGCAGTTCTTC.